Below, 24 T cell receptor beta chains from the same sample are listed, as sequenced in a study of PD-1 blockade in classical Hodgkin lymphoma. In every patient, relapse followed autologous stem cell transplantation, while exposure to brentuximab vedotin differed. The protocol was immunoSEQ multiplex PCR, while the TCRdb copy is restricted to in-frame clones and leaves out a portion. The table records 20,000 to 30,000 clones, roughly 80% of them present only once. This sample comprised peripheral blood mononuclear cells (PBMCs), obtained before the second cycle of nivolumab. These receptors all stem from a human donor with classical Hodgkin lymphoma.

The rearrangement uses TRBV9 and TRBJ2-5, with D maybe TRBD2 (5 bases). This CDR3 contains 13 residues. V gave up 4 bases and J gave up 2 bases, with 9 bases separating them. CDR1 SGDLS and CDR2 YYNGEE come from the germline V gene. This CDR3 reads CASSTGIQETQYF. The DNA of the CDR3 is TGTGCCAGCAGCACGGGGATACAAGAGACCCAGTACTTC.

As concerns this clone: The identical CDR3 is also encoded by other nucleotide sequences in the sample. The chain couples TRBV11-2 to TRBJ2-3; 8 bases fit TRBD2. CDR1 SGHAT and CDR2 FQNNGV come from the germline V gene. Trimming at V came to 5 bases and at J to 0 bases, leaving 4 bases not matched to a gene. This CDR3 is 15 amino acids long. The CDR3 loop is CASSPWTSSTDTQYF. CDR3 in DNA: TGTGCCAGCAGCCCCTGGACTAGCAGCACAGATACGCAGTATTTT.

This chain uses TRBV18 with TRBJ1-6, with 8 bases lining up with TRBD1. Trimming cost V 5 bases and J 8 bases; bases outside gene matches: 5. The CDR3 runs to 14 residues. Germline CDR1 and CDR2: KGHSH and LQKENI. The CDR3, as DNA: TGTGCCAGCTCAACGACAGGGGCGGATTCACCCCTCCACTTT. This encodes CASSTTGADSPLHF.

The V gene is TRBV6-5, the J gene TRBJ1-1; D not certain. The CDR3 runs to 13 residues. V lost 6 bases to trimming and J lost 0 bases, with 8 bases between them. Germline V CDR1 and CDR2: MNHEY, SVGAGI. The CDR3 is CASRLGMNTEAFF. CDR3 in DNA: TGTGCCAGCAGGCTGGGAATGAACACTGAAGCTTTCTTT.

The chain is built from TRBV7-2 and TRBJ1-2; D gene ambiguous. Germline lookup yields CDR1 SGHTA and CDR2 FQGNSA. Trimming left V 8 bases short and J 8 bases short, with 12 bases between. The CDR3 loop spans 11 amino acids. Written as DNA, the CDR3 is TGTGCCAGCGCCGGCGGATTGGGCTACACCTTC. It specifies CASAGGLGYTF.

In DNA, the CDR3 is TGTGCCAGCAGTACCAGGAACAAAAAGTACCAAGAGACCCAGTACTTC. The encoded protein is CASSTRNKKYQETQYF. This chain uses TRBV27 with TRBJ2-5; D not resolved. Germline CDR1 is MNHEY and CDR2 is SMNVEV (reference sequence). The CDR3 length is 16 residues. V lost 5 bases to trimming and J lost 0 bases, with 16 bases between them.

In DNA form, the CDR3 reads TGTGCCAGCAGCGGGACAGGGGGCAATGAAGCTTTCTTT. As protein: CASSGTGGNEAFF. The chain couples TRBV9 to TRBJ1-1; 11 bases line up with TRBD1. Germline CDR1 reads SGDLS; CDR2 reads YYNGEE. This CDR3 has 13 amino acids. V gave up 3 bases and J gave up 7 bases; unmatched junction bases: 2.

This chain uses TRBV6-1 with TRBJ1-2; D remains unclear. CDR3 length: 11 residues. V lost 5 bases and J lost 3, with 4 bases in between. Germline CDR1 reads MNHNS; CDR2 reads SASEGT. As DNA, the CDR3 is TGTGCCAGCAGTCGGGACTATGGCTACACCTTC. Residues: CASSRDYGYTF.

The chain couples TRBV14 to TRBJ2-7, with D maybe TRBD1 (6 bases). V was cut by 3 bases and J by 3 bases, with 15 bases left in between. Looked up from germline, CDR1 is SGHDN and CDR2 is FVKESK. The CDR3 covers 15 residues. The DNA for the CDR3 is TGTGCCAGCAGCCACTATGGGACATTTTACTACGAGCAGTACTTC. It yields the protein CASSHYGTFYYEQYF.

Only one count was recorded for this clone. V usage is TRBV5-4 and J usage is TRBJ2-1, with 16 bases that match TRBD2. There are 17 residues in the CDR3. Germline CDR1 and CDR2: SGHNT and YYREEE (reference sequence). The J segment lost 2 bases and the V segment lost 4 bases, leaving 3 bases of the junction unmatched. The CDR3 DNA reads TGTGCCAGCAGCCCCGGGACTAGCGGGGGGGCCTACAATGAGCAGTTCTTC. This codes for CASSPGTSGGAYNEQFF.

This chain links TRBV6-5 with TRBJ1-6; D is uncertain. CDR1 MNHEY and CDR2 SVGAGI come from the germline V gene. V was shortened by 6 bases and J by 7 bases, with 16 bases between the two germline ends. There are 15 residues in the CDR3. The CDR3 spells CASSPYDIWNSPLHF. The CDR3 DNA follows: TGTGCCAGCAGCCCCTACGACATCTGGAATTCACCCCTCCACTTT.

The V and J genes are TRBV6-4 and TRBJ1-5; 10 bases fit TRBD1. The junction had 4 bases not matched to a gene; V was cut back by 8 bases and J by 6 bases. CDR1 is MRHNA, CDR2 SNTAGT, per germline. This CDR3 region has 13 residues. In nucleotides, the CDR3 is TGTGCCAGCGGTCGGGACAGGGGTCAGCCCCAGCATTTT. It translates to CASGRDRGQPQHF.

The gene calls are TRBV5-4 and TRBJ2-7; 7 nucleotides agree with TRBD1. Germline V gene sequence: CDR1 SGHNT, CDR2 YYREEE (reference sequence). The CDR3 covers 15 residues. J was trimmed by 3 bases and V by 4 bases; bases with no gene match: 10. The CDR3 DNA sequence: TGTGCCAGCAGCCAGGCCTGGGACAGCGTCTACGAGCAGTACTTC. Its translation: CASSQAWDSVYEQYF.

The gene calls are TRBV7-2 and TRBJ2-3; D perhaps matches TRBD2 (5 bases). Looked up from germline, CDR1 is SGHTA and CDR2 is FQGNSA. Trimming shortened V by 5 bases and J by 1 base, and 13 bases separated the two germline ends. The CDR3 contains 15 residues. The CDR3 DNA sequence: TGTGCCAGCAGCAAACTCGGGGAGCGCACAGATACGCAGTATTTT. Translated: CASSKLGERTDTQYF.

The chain links TRBV7-9 to TRBJ1-2; unclear D gene. Germline CDR1 reads SEHNR; CDR2 reads FQNEAQ (reference sequence). V gave up 5 bases and J gave up 2 bases, with 12 bases separating them. The CDR3 has 14 residues. The CDR3 sequence: CASSQSGVNYGYTF. In DNA, the CDR3 is TGTGCCAGCAGCCAATCCGGGGTAAACTATGGCTACACCTTC.

V gene TRBV28 combines with J gene TRBJ2-7; 11 bases fit TRBD2. Trimming cost V 5 bases and J 2 bases; bases outside gene matches: 8. This CDR3 has 16 amino acids. Germline CDR1 is MDHEN and CDR2 is SYDVKM. The CDR3 nucleotides are TGTGCCAGCAGTCGAATGGGGACTAGCGGAACCTACGAGCAGTACTTC. Translated, it gives CASSRMGTSGTYEQYF.

This clone came up a few times. The chain combines TRBV21-1 with TRBJ2-1. TRBV21-1 is termed a pseudogene. This CDR3 is built from 13 residues. CDR3 in amino acids: CASRGDVPIFAFF. The DNA for the CDR3 is TGTGCCAGCAGGGGGGACGTACCTATTTTTGCGTTCTTC.

The V call is TRBV10-3, the J call TRBJ1-2; D gene unclear. This CDR3 is built from 11 residues. The V gene lost 4 bases and the J gene lost 4 bases, with 4 bases spanning the gap. Germline V CDR1 and CDR2: ENHRY, SYGVKD. CDR3 coding DNA: TGTGCCATCAGTGGCGTCTATGGCTACACCTTC. It is translated as CAISGVYGYTF.

J is TRBJ2-7 and V is TRBV6-5, with 10 bases fitting TRBD2. In germline, CDR1 is MNHEY, CDR2 SVGAGI. V was clipped by 5 bases and J by 7 bases; unmatched bases: 8. CDR3 length: 14 residues. The CDR3 sequence is CASSRTSGVGEQYF. The CDR3, as DNA: TGTGCCAGCAGTAGAACTAGCGGGGTGGGTGAGCAGTACTTC.

The chain links TRBV5-1 to TRBJ2-6; D uncertain. Germline CDR1 reads SGHRS; CDR2 reads YFSETQ. CDR3 length: 14 residues. Trimming pared 0 bases from V and 1 base from J, leaving 2 bases between. The DNA of the CDR3 is TGCGCCAGCAGCTTGGTTTCTGGGGCCAACGTCCTGACTTTC. As protein: CASSLVSGANVLTF.

This clone is medium-sized within its sample. Written as DNA, the CDR3 is TGCGCCAGCAGCTTCCTAGCGGGGGGCGACAATGAGCAGTTCTTC. Residues: CASSFLAGGDNEQFF. The rearrangement uses TRBV5-1 and TRBJ2-1, with 11 bases that match TRBD2. The CDR3 extends over 15 amino acids. V trimming: 2 bases; J trimming: 5 bases; junction bases outside the gene matches: 3. Germline CDR1 is SGHRS and CDR2 is YFSETQ.

The rearrangement uses TRBV19 and TRBJ2-1, with a possible D match to TRBD1 (6 bases). CDR1 is LNHDA, CDR2 SQIVND, per germline (reference sequence). Trimming shortened V by 5 bases and J by 10 bases, and 6 bases separated the two germline ends. The CDR3 runs to 10 residues. CDR3 in DNA: TGTGCCAGTAGTGGGACAGAGCAGTTCTTC. Its translation: CASSGTEQFF. The full variable domain, completed using reference TRBV19 and TRBJ2-1, is DGGITQSPKYLFRKEGQNVTLSCEQNLNHDAMYWYRQDPGQGLRLIYYSQIVNDFQKGDIAEGYSVSREKKESFPLTVTSAQKNPTAFYLCASSGTEQFFGPGTRLTVL.

The V and J genes are TRBV13 and TRBJ2-3; D gene uncertain. V was cut by 1 base and J by 2 bases, with 4 bases left in between. CDR1 PRHDT and CDR2 FYEKMQ come from the germline V gene (reference sequence). The CDR3 is made up of 13 amino acids. CDR3 amino acids: CASSLEATDTQYF. CDR3 sequence (DNA): TGTGCCAGCAGCTTAGAAGCCACAGATACGCAGTATTTT.

V is TRBV11-3 and J is TRBJ1-2; D gene uncertain. CDR1 is SGHNT, CDR2 YENEEA, per germline. CDR3 length: 13 amino acids. Trimming took off 2 bases at V and 2 bases at J, with 6 bases between the two ends. The DNA of the CDR3 is TGTGCCAGCAGCTTAAACAGAAACTATGGCTACACCTTC. As protein: CASSLNRNYGYTF.